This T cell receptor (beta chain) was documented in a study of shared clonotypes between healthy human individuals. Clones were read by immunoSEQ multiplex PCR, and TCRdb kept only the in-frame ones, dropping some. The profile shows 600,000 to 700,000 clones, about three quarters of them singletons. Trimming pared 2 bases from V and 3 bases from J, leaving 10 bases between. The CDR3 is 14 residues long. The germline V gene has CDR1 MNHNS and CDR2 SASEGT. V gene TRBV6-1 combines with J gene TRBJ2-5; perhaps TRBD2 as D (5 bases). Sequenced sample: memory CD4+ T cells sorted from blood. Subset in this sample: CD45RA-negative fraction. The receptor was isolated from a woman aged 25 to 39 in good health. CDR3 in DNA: TGTGCCAGCAGTGAAACGGGGTCGAAAGAGACCCAGTACTTC. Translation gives CASSETGSKETQYF.